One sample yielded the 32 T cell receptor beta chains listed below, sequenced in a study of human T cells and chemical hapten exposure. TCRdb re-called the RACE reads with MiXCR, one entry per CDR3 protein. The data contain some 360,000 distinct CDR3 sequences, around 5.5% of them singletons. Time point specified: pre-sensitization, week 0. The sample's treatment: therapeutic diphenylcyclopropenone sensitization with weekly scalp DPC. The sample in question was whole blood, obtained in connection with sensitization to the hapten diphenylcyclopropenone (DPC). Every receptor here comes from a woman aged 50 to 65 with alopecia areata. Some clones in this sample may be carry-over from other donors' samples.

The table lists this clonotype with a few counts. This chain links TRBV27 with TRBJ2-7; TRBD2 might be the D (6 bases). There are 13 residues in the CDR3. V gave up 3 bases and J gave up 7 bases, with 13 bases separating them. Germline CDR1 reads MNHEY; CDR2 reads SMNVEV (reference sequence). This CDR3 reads CASSFKAGREQYF. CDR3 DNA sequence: TGTGCCAGCAGTTTTAAGGCGGGGAGGGAGCAGTACTTC.

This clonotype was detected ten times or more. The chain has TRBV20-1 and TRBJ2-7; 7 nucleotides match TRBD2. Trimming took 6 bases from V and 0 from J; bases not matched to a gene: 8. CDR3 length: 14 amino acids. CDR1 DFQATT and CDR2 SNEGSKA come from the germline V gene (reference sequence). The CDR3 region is CSAPWAGDSYEQYF. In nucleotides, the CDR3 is TGCAGTGCCCCCTGGGCGGGGGACTCCTACGAGCAGTACTTC.

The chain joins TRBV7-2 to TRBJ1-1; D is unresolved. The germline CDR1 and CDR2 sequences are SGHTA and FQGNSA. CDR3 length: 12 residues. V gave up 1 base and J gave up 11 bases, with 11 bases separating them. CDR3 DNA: TGTGCCAGCAGCTTAGTATGGGGTACGGCTTTCTTT. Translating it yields CASSLVWGTAFF.

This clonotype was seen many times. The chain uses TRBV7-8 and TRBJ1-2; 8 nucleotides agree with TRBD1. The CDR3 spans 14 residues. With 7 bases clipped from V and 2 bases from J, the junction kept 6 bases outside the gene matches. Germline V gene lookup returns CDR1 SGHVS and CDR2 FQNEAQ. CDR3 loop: CASTIGTGNYGYTF. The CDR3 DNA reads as TGTGCCAGCACCATTGGGACAGGCAACTATGGCTACACCTTC.

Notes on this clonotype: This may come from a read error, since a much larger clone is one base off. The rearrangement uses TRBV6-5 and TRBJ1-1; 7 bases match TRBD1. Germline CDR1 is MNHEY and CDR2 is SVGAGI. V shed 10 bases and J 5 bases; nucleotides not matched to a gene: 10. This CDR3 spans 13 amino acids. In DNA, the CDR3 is TGTGCCACCAATAAGGAGGGGGCTACTGAAGCTTTCTTT. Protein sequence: CATNKEGATEAFF.

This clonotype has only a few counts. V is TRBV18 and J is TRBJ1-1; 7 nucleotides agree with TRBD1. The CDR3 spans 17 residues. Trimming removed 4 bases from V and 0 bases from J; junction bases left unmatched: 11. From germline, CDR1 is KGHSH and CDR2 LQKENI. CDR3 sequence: CASSRSGPGQMNTEAFF. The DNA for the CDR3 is TGTGCCAGCTCACGATCCGGACCGGGACAGATGAACACTGAAGCTTTCTTT.

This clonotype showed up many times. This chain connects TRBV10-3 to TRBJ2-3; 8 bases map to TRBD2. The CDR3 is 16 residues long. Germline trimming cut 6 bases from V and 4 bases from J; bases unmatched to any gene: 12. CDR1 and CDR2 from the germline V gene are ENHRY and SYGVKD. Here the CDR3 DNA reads TGTGCCATCAGCGGCCGGGCGGGAGGATCCCCAGATACGCAGTATTTT. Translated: CAISGRAGGSPDTQYF.

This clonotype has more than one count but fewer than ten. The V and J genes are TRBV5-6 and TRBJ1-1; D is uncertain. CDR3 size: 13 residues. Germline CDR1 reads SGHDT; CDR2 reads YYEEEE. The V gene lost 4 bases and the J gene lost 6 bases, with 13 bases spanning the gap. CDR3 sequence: CASSTGVGAEAFF. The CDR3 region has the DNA TGTGCCAGCAGCACGGGAGTTGGGGCTGAAGCTTTCTTT.

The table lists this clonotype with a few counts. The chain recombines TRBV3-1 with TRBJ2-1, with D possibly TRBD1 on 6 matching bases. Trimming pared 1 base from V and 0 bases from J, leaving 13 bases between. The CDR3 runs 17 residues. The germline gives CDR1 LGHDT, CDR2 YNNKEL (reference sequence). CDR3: CASSQGLGTTSYNEQFF. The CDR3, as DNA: TGTGCCAGCAGCCAAGGTCTCGGGACAACCTCCTACAATGAGCAGTTCTTC.

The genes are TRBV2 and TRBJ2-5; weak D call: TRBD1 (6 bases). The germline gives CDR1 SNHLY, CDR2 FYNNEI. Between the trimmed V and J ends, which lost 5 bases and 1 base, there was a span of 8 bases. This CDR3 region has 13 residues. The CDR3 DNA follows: TGTGCCAGCAGTACAGGGTTCCAAGAGACCCAGTACTTC. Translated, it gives CASSTGFQETQYF.

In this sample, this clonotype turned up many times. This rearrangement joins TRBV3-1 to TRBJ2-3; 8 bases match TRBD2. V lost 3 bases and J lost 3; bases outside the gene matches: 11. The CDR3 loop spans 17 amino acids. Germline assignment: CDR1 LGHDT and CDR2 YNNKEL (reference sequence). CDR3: CASSHSLAEGRTDTQYF. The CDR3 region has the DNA TGTGCCAGCAGCCACTCACTAGCGGAGGGGAGGACAGATACGCAGTATTTT.

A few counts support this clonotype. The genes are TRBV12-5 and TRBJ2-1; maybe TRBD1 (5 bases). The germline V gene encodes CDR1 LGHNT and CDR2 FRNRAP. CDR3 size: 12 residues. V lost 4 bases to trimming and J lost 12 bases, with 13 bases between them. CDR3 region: CASGWGLSTQFF. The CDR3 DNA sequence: TGTGCTAGTGGTTGGGGCCTCAGCACGCAGTTCTTC.

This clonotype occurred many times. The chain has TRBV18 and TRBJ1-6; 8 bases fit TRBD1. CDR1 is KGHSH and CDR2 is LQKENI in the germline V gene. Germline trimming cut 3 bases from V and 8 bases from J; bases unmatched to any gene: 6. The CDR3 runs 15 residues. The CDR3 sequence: CASSPGQGLHSPLHF. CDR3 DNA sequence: TGTGCCAGCTCACCCGGACAGGGTTTACATTCACCCCTCCACTTT.

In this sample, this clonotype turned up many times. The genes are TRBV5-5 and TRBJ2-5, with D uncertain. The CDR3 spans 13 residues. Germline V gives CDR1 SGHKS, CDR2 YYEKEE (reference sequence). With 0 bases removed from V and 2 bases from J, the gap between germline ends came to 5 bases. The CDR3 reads CASSLAVQETQYF. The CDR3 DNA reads TGTGCCAGCAGCTTGGCCGTTCAAGAGACCCAGTACTTC.

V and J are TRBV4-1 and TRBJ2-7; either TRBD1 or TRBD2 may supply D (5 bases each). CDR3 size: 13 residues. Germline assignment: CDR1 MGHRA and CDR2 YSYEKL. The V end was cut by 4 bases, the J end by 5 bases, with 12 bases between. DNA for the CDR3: TGCGCCAGCAGCCCAGGGAGCCCTAACGAGCAGTACTTC. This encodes CASSPGSPNEQYF.

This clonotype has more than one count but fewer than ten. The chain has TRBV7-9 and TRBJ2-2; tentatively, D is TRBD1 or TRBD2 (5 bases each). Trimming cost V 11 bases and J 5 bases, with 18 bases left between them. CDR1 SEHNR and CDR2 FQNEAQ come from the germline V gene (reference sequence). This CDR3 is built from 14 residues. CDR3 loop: CAEPGTVQTGELFF. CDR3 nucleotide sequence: TGTGCCGAGCCTGGGACGGTTCAAACCGGGGAGCTGTTTTTT.

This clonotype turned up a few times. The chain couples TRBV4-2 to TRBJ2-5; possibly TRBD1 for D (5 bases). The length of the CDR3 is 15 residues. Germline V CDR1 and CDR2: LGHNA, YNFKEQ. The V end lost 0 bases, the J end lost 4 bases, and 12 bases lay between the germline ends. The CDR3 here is CASSQDPDSVETQYF. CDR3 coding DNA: TGTGCCAGCAGCCAAGATCCCGACAGCGTAGAGACCCAGTACTTC.

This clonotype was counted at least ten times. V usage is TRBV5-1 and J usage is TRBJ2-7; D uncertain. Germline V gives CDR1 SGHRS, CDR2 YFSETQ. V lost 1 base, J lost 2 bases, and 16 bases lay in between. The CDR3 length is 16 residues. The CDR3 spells CASSLLGRVAAYEQYF. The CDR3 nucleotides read TGCGCCAGCAGCTTGTTAGGACGAGTAGCAGCCTACGAGCAGTACTTC. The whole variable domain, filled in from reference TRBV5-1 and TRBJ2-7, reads KAGVTQTPRYLIKTRGQQVTLSCSPISGHRSVSWYQQTPGQGLQFLFEYFSETQRNKGNFPGRFSGRQFSNSRSEMNVSTLELGDSALYLCASSLLGRVAAYEQYFGPGTRLTVT.

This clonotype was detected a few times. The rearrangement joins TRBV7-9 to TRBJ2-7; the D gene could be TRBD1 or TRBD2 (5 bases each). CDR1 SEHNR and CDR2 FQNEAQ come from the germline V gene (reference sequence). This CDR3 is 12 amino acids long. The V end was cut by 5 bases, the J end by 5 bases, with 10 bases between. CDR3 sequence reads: CASSPVGDEQYF. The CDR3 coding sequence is TGTGCCAGCAGCCCCGTGGGGGACGAGCAGTACTTC.

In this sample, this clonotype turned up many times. For the CDR3, the DNA is TGTGCCAGCAGTTACCGGACAGCCTCTGGAAACACCATATATTTT. This codes for CASSYRTASGNTIYF. This chain links TRBV6-5 with TRBJ1-3; D is possibly TRBD1 (6 bases). Germline CDR1 and CDR2: MNHEY and SVGAGI. Trimming cost V 2 bases and J 0 bases, with 8 bases left between them. The CDR3 contains 15 residues.

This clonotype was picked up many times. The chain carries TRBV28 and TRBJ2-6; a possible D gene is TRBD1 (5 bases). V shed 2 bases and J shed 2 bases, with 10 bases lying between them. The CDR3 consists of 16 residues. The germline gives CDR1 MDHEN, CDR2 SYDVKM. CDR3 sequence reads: CASSLNGAAGANVLTF. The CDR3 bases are TGTGCCAGCAGTTTAAATGGGGCGGCTGGGGCCAACGTCCTGACTTTC.

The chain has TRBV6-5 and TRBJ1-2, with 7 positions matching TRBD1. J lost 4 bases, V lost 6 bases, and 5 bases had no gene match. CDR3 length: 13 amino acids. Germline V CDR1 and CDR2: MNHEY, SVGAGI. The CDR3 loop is CASRPGQAYGYTF. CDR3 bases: TGTGCCAGCAGACCCGGACAGGCCTATGGCTACACCTTC.

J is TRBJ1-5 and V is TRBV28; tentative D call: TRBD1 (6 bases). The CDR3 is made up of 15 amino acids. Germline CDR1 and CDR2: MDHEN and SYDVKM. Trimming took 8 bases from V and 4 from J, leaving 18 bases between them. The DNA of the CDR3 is TGTGCCAGCCGCCCATCTGCCGGGACAAATCAGCCCCAGCATTTT. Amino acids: CASRPSAGTNQPQHF.

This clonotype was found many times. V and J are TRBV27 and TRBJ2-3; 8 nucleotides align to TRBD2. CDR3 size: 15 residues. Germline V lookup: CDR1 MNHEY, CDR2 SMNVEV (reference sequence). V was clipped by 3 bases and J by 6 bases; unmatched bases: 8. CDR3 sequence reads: CASSFSGRAADTQYF. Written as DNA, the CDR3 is TGTGCCAGCAGTTTCTCCGGGAGGGCCGCGGATACGCAGTATTTT.

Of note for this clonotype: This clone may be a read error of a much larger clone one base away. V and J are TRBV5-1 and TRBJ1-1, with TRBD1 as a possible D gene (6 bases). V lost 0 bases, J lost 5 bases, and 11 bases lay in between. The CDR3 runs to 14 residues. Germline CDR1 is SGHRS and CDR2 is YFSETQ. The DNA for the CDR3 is TGCGCCAGCAGCTTGGAGACAGGTCAGACTGAAGCTTTCTTT. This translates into CASSLETGQTEAFF.

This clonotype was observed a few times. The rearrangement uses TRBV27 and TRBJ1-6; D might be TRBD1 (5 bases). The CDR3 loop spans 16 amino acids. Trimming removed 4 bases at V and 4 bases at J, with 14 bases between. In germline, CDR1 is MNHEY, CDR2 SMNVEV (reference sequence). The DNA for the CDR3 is TGTGCCAGCAGTTCCCCAGGGAGGGGTTATAATTCACCCCTCCACTTT. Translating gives CASSSPGRGYNSPLHF.

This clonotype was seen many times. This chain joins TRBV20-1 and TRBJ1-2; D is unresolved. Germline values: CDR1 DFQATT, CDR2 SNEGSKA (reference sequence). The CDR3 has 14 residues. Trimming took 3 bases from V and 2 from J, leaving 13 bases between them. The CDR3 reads CSASSSTTNYGYTF. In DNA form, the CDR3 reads TGCAGTGCTAGTAGCAGCACCACCAACTATGGCTACACCTTC.

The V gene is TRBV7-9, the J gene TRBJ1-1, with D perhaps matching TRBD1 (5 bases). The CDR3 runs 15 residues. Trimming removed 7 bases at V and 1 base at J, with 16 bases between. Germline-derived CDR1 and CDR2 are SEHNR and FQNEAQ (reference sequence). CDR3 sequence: CASKGAGRGNTEAFF. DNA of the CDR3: TGTGCCAGCAAAGGGGCAGGCCGAGGGAACACTGAAGCTTTCTTT.

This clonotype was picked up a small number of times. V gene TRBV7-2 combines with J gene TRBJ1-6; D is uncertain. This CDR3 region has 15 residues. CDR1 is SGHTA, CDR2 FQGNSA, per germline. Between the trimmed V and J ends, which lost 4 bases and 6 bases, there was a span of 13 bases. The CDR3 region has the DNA TGTGCCAGCAGCTCTCCGGGCCTCTCTAATTCACCCCTCCACTTT. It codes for CASSSPGLSNSPLHF.

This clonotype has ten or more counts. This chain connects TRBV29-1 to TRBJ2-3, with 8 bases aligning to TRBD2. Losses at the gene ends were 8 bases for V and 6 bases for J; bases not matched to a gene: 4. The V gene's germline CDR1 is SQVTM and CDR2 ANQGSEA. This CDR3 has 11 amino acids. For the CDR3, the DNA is TGCAGCTCTACGGGAGGGGATACGCAGTATTTT. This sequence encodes CSSTGGDTQYF.

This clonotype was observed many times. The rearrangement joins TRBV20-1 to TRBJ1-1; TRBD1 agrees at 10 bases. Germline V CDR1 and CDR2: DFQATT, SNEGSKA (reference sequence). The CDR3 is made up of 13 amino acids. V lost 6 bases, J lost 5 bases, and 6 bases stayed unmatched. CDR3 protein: CSALTGGRTEAFF. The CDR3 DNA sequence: TGCAGTGCACTGACAGGGGGCCGGACTGAAGCTTTCTTT.

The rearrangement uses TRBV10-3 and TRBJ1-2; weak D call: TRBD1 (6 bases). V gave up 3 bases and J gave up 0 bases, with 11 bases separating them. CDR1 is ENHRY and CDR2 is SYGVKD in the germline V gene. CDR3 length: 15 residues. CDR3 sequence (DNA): TGTGCCATCAGTGATAGGGACACAGCTAACTATGGCTACACCTTC. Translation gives CAISDRDTANYGYTF.